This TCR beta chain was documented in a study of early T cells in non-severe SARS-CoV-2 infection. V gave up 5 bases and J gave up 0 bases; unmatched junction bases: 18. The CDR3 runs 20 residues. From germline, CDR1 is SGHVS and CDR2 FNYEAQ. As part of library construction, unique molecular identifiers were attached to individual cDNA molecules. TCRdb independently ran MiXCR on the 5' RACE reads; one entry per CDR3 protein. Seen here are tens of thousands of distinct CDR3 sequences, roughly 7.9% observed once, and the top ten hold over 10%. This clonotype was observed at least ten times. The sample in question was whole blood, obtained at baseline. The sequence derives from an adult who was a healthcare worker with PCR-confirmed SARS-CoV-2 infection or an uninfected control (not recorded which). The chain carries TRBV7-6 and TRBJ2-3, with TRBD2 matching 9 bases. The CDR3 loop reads CASSPAISGGLSFSTDTQYF. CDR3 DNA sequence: TGTGCCAGCAGCCCAGCAATCAGCGGGGGGCTATCATTTAGCACAGATACGCAGTATTTT.